Below, one TCR beta chain is given with its context. Its specificity is not known. The source of the sample is a study of T cell repertoires in cytomegalovirus infection. Study details: Both a matching HLA type and CMV infection were indicated by public TCR beta signatures.

Germline CDR1 SGHAT, CDR2 FQNNGV. There are 16 residues in the CDR3. The V and J ends lost 0 bases and 7 bases respectively, with 15 bases between them. General study points: Clonotypes of TCR beta that were HLA-C-restricted and CMV-specific dominated the ex vivo response.

Each CDR3 protein gets one entry after TCRdb re-called the reads with MiXCR. The sample lists hundreds of thousands of distinct CDR3 sequences; about 42% were seen once. The J gene is TRBJ2-2, the V gene TRBV11-2; D is perhaps TRBD2 (5 bases). The sequence came from a human donor in good health (CMV status not recorded). Some clones in this sample may be carry-over from other donors' samples. Sequences were derived from cultured PBMCs, sampled from culture after CMV antigen stimulation. The CDR3 reads CASSLDALGSGGELFF. CDR3 in DNA: TGTGCCAGCAGCTTAGATGCCCTGGGAAGCGGCGGGGAGCTGTTTTTT.